This T cell receptor (beta chain) was found in a study of blood T cell repertoires in COVID-19. Overall study context: T cells, B-cell-depleted T cells, or PBMCs provided the cDNA or gDNA that served as material.

This clone was seen more than once but under ten times. The authors' processing: How many nucleated cells were present was estimated from reference gene primer amplification. TCRdb keeps only in-frame clones here, not all; method: immunoSEQ multiplex PCR. Clone size and the V and J calls come from that table; the DNA yielded D and trimming. The repertoire holds approximately 240,000 clones, with under 85% as singletons. This CDR3 is built from 17 residues. Germline V gene data show CDR1 as MNHEY and CDR2 as SMNVEV (reference sequence). V was clipped by 3 bases and J by 2 bases; unmatched bases: 5. The J gene is TRBJ2-3, the V gene TRBV27; 13 positions match TRBD2. Input material: peripheral blood. This sequence was found in a middle-aged woman with active or convalescent COVID-19. CDR3 bases: TGTGCCAGCAGTTTGTTTACTAGCGGGGGGGTCACAGATACGCAGTATTTT. Protein: CASSLFTSGGVTDTQYF.